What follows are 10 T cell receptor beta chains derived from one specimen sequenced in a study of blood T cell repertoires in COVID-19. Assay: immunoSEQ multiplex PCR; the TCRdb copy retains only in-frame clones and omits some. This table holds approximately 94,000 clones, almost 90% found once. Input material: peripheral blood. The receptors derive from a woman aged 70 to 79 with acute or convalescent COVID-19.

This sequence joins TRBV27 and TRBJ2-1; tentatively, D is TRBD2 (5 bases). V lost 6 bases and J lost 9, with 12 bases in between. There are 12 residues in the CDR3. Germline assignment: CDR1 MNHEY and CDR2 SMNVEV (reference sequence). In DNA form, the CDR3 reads TGTGCCAGCAGGGGTTTGCGGGCTGAGCAGTTCTTC. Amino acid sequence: CASRGLRAEQFF.

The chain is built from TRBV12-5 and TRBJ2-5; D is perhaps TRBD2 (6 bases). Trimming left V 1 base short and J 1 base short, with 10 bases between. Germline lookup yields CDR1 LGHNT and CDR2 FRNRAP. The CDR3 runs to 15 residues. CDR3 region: CASGLGWRGQETQYF. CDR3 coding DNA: TGTGCTAGTGGTTTGGGTTGGCGGGGCCAAGAGACCCAGTACTTC.

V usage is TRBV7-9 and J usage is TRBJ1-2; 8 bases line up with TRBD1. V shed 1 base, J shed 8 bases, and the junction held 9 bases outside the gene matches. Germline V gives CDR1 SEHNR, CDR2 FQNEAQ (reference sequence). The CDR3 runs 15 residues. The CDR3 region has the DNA TGTGCCAGCAGCTTAGAGGTAGGGACAGGAGGAGGCTACACCTTC. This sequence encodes CASSLEVGTGGGYTF.

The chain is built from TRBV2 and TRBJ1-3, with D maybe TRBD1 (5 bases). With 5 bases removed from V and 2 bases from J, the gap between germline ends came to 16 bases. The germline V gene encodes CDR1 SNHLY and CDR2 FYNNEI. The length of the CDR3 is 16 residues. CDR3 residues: CASSRTNWGTGNTIYF. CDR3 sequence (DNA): TGTGCCAGCAGTAGGACAAATTGGGGTACTGGAAACACCATATATTTT.

The CDR3 coding sequence is TGTGCCAGTAGTATGTACGCGGGAGGTCTTGGGGGATACAATGAGCAGTTCTTC. Its protein product is CASSMYAGGLGGYNEQFF. The chain combines TRBV19 with TRBJ2-1; 8 nucleotides line up with TRBD2. CDR1 is LNHDA, CDR2 SQIVND, per germline (reference sequence). The CDR3 extends over 18 amino acids. Losses at the gene ends were 3 bases for V and 4 bases for J; bases not matched to a gene: 14.

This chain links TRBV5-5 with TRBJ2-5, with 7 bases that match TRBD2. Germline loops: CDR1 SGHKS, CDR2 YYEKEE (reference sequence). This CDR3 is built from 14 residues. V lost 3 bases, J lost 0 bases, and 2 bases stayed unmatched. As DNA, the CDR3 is TGTGCCAGCAGCTATGGGACTAACCAAGAGACCCAGTACTTC. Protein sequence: CASSYGTNQETQYF. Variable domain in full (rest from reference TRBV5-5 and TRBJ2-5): DAGVTQSPTHLIKTRGQQVTLRCSPISGHKSVSWYQQVLGQGPQFIFQYYEKEERGRGNFPDRFSARQFPNYSSELNVNALLLGDSALYLCASSYGTNQETQYFGPGTRLLVL.

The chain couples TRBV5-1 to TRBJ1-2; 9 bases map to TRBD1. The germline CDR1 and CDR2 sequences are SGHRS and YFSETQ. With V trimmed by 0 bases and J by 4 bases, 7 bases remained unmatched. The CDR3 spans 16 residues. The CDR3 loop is CASSLARGQGVYGYTF. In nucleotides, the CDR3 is TGCGCCAGCAGCTTGGCCCGGGGACAGGGTGTCTATGGCTACACCTTC.

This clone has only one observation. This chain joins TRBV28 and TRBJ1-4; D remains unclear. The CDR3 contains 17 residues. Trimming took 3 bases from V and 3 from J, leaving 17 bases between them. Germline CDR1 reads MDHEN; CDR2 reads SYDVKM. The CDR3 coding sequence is TGTGCCAGCAGTTTCATTGGTTCGGGGTTCGCTAATGAAAAACTGTTTTTT. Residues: CASSFIGSGFANEKLFF.

The CDR3 loop is CASSVELRAGRQSGNTIYF. The CDR3 coding sequence is TGTGCCAGCAGCGTAGAGTTGAGGGCAGGGAGGCAATCTGGAAACACCATATATTTT. This chain uses TRBV9 with TRBJ1-3, with D perhaps TRBD1 (5 bases). There are 19 residues in the CDR3. Trimming left V 0 bases short and J 1 base short, with 20 bases between. In germline, CDR1 is SGDLS, CDR2 YYNGEE.

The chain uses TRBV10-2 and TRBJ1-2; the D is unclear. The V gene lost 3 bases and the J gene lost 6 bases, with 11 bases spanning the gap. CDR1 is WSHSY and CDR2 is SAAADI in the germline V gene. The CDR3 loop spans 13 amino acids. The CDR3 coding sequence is TGCGCCAGCAGTGATCAGGCCTGGGATGGCTACACCTTC. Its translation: CASSDQAWDGYTF.